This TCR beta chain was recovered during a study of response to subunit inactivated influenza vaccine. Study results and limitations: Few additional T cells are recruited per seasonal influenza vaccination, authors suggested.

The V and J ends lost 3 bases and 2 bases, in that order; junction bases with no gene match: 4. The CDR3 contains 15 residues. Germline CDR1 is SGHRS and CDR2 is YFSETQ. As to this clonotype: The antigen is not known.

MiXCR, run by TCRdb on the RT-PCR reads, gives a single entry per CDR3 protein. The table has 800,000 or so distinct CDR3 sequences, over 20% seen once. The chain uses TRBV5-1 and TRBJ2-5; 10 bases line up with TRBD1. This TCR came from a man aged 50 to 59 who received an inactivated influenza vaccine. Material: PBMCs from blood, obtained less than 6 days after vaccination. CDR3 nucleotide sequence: TGCGCCAGCAGCTCCGGGACAGGGGATCAAGAGACCCAGTACTTC. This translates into CASSSGTGDQETQYF.